These 20 T cell receptor beta chains originate from one sample sequenced in a study of T cell repertoires and HLA-DP antigens. Profiling relied on immunoSEQ multiplex PCR, and the TCRdb table lists in-frame clones only, not all of them. The data contain some 89,000 clones, approximately 86% of them singletons. What these receptors recognize is not known. Sequencing used CD4+ T cells from PBMCs. These receptor sequences come from a man in his fifties in good health and CMV-seronegative.

This sequence joins TRBV30 and TRBJ1-1; weak D call: TRBD1 (6 bases). Looked up from germline, CDR1 is GTSNPN and CDR2 is SVGIG (reference sequence). The CDR3 consists of 14 residues. The CDR3 sequence is CAVFSWGPGTEAFF. CDR3 coding DNA: TGTGCAGTTTTTTCATGGGGGCCGGGGACTGAAGCTTTCTTT. Complete variable domain (other parts from reference TRBV30 and TRBJ1-1): SQTIHQWPATLVQPVGSPLSLECTVEGTSNPNLYWYRQAAGRGLQLLFYSVGIGQISSEVPQNLSASRPQDRQFILSSKKLLLSDSGFYLCAVFSWGPGTEAFFGQGTRLTVV.

The genes are TRBV7-9 and TRBJ1-2; D is unclear. The CDR3 has 14 amino acids. Germline V lookup: CDR1 SEHNR, CDR2 FQNEAQ (reference sequence). V was clipped by 1 base and J by 0 bases, with 6 bases between them. DNA of the CDR3: TGTGCCAGCAGCTTAGAGGCCTCTAACTATGGCTACACCTTC. As protein: CASSLEASNYGYTF.

CDR3 residues: CASSQENKNTEAFF. CDR3 nucleotide sequence: TGCGCCAGCAGCCAAGAGAACAAGAACACTGAAGCTTTCTTT. This chain connects TRBV4-3 to TRBJ1-1; no firm D call. Trimming took 0 bases from V and 1 from J, leaving 6 bases between them. The CDR3 sequence is 14 residues long. Per germline, CDR1 LGHNA and CDR2 YSLEER.

The CDR3 region has the DNA TGCGCCAGCAGTAGGACAGGGAGCGACTATGGCTACACCTTC. Encoded protein: CASSRTGSDYGYTF. V is TRBV10-2 and J is TRBJ1-2, with 8 bases fitting TRBD1. After removal of 5 bases from V and 3 bases from J, the junction contained 5 bases not matched to a gene. The CDR3 is made up of 14 amino acids. CDR1 WSHSY and CDR2 SAAADI come from the germline V gene.

This chain joins TRBV27 and TRBJ2-1, with D unresolved. Trimming shortened V by 3 bases and J by 1 base, and 4 bases separated the two germline ends. Germline values: CDR1 MNHEY, CDR2 SMNVEV (reference sequence). CDR3 length: 13 amino acids. In nucleotides, the CDR3 is TGTGCCAGCAGTTTCCAATCCTACAATGAGCAGTTCTTC. It translates to CASSFQSYNEQFF.

V usage is TRBV6-1 and J usage is TRBJ2-1; 11 bases line up with TRBD2. Germline lookup yields CDR1 MNHNS and CDR2 SASEGT. V gave up 0 bases and J gave up 10 bases; unmatched junction bases: 11. The CDR3 totals 17 residues. This CDR3 reads CASSEALALAGAGEQFF. The CDR3 DNA sequence: TGTGCCAGCAGTGAAGCGTTAGCACTAGCGGGGGCGGGGGAGCAGTTCTTC.

The chain uses TRBV18 and TRBJ2-3; D may be TRBD2 (7 bases). In germline, CDR1 is KGHSH, CDR2 LQKENI. The CDR3 has 15 residues. V lost 1 base and J 2 bases, leaving 10 bases between the germline ends. CDR3 in DNA: TGTGCCAGCTCACCACGGGGGGGCTACACAGATACGCAGTATTTT. Translating gives CASSPRGGYTDTQYF.

This clone appeared a few times. The chain employs TRBV28 and TRBJ1-5; D unresolved. V was cut by 5 bases and J by 7 bases, with 3 bases left in between. The CDR3 extends over 10 amino acids. Germline-derived CDR1 and CDR2 are MDHEN and SYDVKM. CDR3 bases: TGTGCCAGCAGTGTCCAGCCCCAGCATTTT. It specifies CASSVQPQHF.

The chain employs TRBV6-1 and TRBJ2-2, with D uncertain. There are 15 residues in the CDR3. Germline CDR1 MNHNS, CDR2 SASEGT. V lost 6 bases, J lost 6 bases, and 17 bases lay in between. As DNA, the CDR3 is TGTGCCAGCAGAGCCCCGGATAGGCCCCCCGGGGAGCTGTTTTTT. It codes for CASRAPDRPPGELFF.

This clone has just one count. The gene calls are TRBV7-2 and TRBJ2-7; 13 bases map to TRBD2. J lost 10 bases, V lost 5 bases, and 11 bases had no gene match. Germline V gives CDR1 SGHTA, CDR2 FQGNSA. This CDR3 is built from 15 residues. CDR3 protein: CASSPQTTSGRHQYF. The CDR3 region has the DNA TGTGCCAGCAGCCCGCAGACGACTAGCGGGAGGCATCAGTACTTC.

This clone occurred a few times. For the CDR3, the DNA is TGCGCCAGCAGCCCCCTCAGGGTGAACACCGGGGAGCTGTTTTTT. Translated, it gives CASSPLRVNTGELFF. The chain couples TRBV4-1 to TRBJ2-2, with D possibly matching TRBD1 (5 bases). The CDR3 has 15 residues. V was pared by 4 bases and J by 1 base, with 10 bases between. From germline, CDR1 is MGHRA and CDR2 YSYEKL.

This chain joins TRBV11-2 and TRBJ2-3; 9 nucleotides match TRBD1. This CDR3 spans 16 amino acids. J gave up 3 bases and V 1 base, and 5 bases lay outside the gene matches. From germline, CDR1 is SGHAT and CDR2 FQNNGV. The CDR3 here is CASSLAGTGITDTQYF. The CDR3, as DNA: TGTGCCAGCAGCTTAGCCGGGACAGGGATAACAGATACGCAGTATTTT.

The chain combines TRBV4-3 with TRBJ1-2; D gene ambiguous. V shed 0 bases and J shed 14 bases, with 19 bases lying between them. The V gene's germline CDR1 is LGHNA and CDR2 YSLEER. The length of the CDR3 is 14 residues. CDR3 bases: TGCGCCAGCAGCCAAGATAGGGTAACCACAGATATAACCTTC. Encoded protein: CASSQDRVTTDITF.

The chain combines TRBV19 with TRBJ2-4, with D possibly being TRBD2 (7 bases). From germline, CDR1 is LNHDA and CDR2 SQIVND (reference sequence). V was clipped by 5 bases and J by 0 bases, with 23 bases between them. CDR3 size: 19 residues. CDR3 coding DNA: TGTGCCAGTAGTCCTTCGGTGGGGGGGGCAGATCTAGCCAAAAACATTCAGTACTTC. It is translated as CASSPSVGGADLAKNIQYF.

The chain combines TRBV6-5 with TRBJ1-2; D gene ambiguous. V lost 0 bases and J lost 2, with 13 bases in between. Germline-derived CDR1 and CDR2 are MNHEY and SVGAGI. The CDR3 sequence is 16 residues long. As DNA, the CDR3 is TGTGCCAGCAGTTACTCCAGGTCATCAGTGAACTATGGCTACACCTTC. It encodes CASSYSRSSVNYGYTF.

This chain links TRBV12-5 with TRBJ1-1; no definite D call. V was cut by 8 bases and J by 4 bases, with 11 bases left in between. The CDR3 covers 12 residues. The germline gives CDR1 LGHNT, CDR2 FRNRAP. For the CDR3, the DNA is TGTGCTAGTTTTCGCGGGAGCACTGAAGCTTTCTTT. It codes for CASFRGSTEAFF.

The rearrangement links TRBV18 to TRBJ2-3; no definite D call. The germline gives CDR1 KGHSH, CDR2 LQKENI. The V end was cut by 3 bases, the J end by 2 bases, with 12 bases between. The length of the CDR3 is 15 residues. CDR3 coding DNA: TGTGCCAGCTCACCCCCGGGCCCCTCCACAGATACGCAGTATTTT. As protein: CASSPPGPSTDTQYF.

The rearrangement uses TRBV9 and TRBJ2-2, with 9 bases identical to TRBD2. CDR3 size: 15 residues. The germline V gene encodes CDR1 SGDLS and CDR2 YYNGEE. Germline trimming cut 3 bases from V and 4 bases from J; bases unmatched to any gene: 4. As DNA, the CDR3 is TGTGCCAGCAGCGGATTTAGCGGGAGCACCGGGGAGCTGTTTTTT. It specifies CASSGFSGSTGELFF.

CDR3 region: CASSLISSSGNQPQHF. Here the CDR3 DNA reads TGTGCCAGCAGTCTAATCTCTTCGTCGGGCAATCAGCCCCAGCATTTT. V gene TRBV6-6 combines with J gene TRBJ1-5, with unresolved D. There are 16 residues in the CDR3. V gave up 5 bases and J gave up 2 bases, with 16 bases separating them. The germline V gene encodes CDR1 MNHNY and CDR2 SVGAGI (reference sequence).

About this clone: The identical CDR3 is also encoded by other nucleotide sequences in the sample. The CDR3 nucleotides are TGTGCCAGCTCACCCTCCTCTGGGGCCAACGTCCTGACTTTC. Protein sequence: CASSPSSGANVLTF. The chain combines TRBV18 with TRBJ2-6; D not resolved. Germline CDR1 and CDR2: KGHSH and LQKENI. The V gene lost 3 bases and the J gene lost 0 bases, with 3 bases spanning the gap. CDR3 length: 14 amino acids.